The 31 T cell receptor beta chains in this list originate from one sample, sequenced in a study of siplizumab effects on memory and regulatory T cells. Assay used: immunoSEQ multiplex PCR; TCRdb lists only in-frame clones, some missing. Of approximately 100,000 clones in the sample, just under 95% were seen once. The specimen sequenced was non-Treg CD4+ T cells sorted from blood. These receptors were obtained from a human donor in good health.

The chain links TRBV29-1 to TRBJ2-2; 10 bases match TRBD2. Per germline, CDR1 SQVTM and CDR2 ANQGSEA. Unmatched junction bases numbered 2, after V lost 6 bases and J lost 1 base. The CDR3 has 14 residues. Written as DNA, the CDR3 is TGCAGCGTATCTAGCGGGGGGAACACCGGGGAGCTGTTTTTT. It yields the protein CSVSSGGNTGELFF.

V is TRBV11-2 and J is TRBJ2-7; tentatively, D is TRBD1 (6 bases). CDR1 and CDR2 from the germline V gene are SGHAT and FQNNGV. Trimming left V 0 bases short and J 0 bases short, with 15 bases between. The CDR3 sequence is 17 residues long. DNA for the CDR3: TGTGCCAGCAGCTTAGATAGGGGGAAAGGATACTCCTACGAGCAGTACTTC. It encodes CASSLDRGKGYSYEQYF.

This clone appeared a single time. This rearrangement joins TRBV7-8 to TRBJ1-2; 8 nucleotides agree with TRBD1. This CDR3 is built from 14 residues. Germline CDR1 and CDR2: SGHVS and FQNEAQ. Trimming cost V 5 bases and J 7 bases; bases outside gene matches: 9. The CDR3 DNA is TGTGCCAGCAGCCTAAGACAGGGGATAGGTGGCTACACCTTC. It yields the protein CASSLRQGIGGYTF.

The rearrangement joins TRBV5-1 to TRBJ2-5; the D call may be TRBD1 or TRBD2 (5 bases each). Germline-derived CDR1 and CDR2 are SGHRS and YFSETQ. CDR3 length: 14 residues. Trimming took 4 bases from V and 1 from J, leaving 11 bases between them. The CDR3 protein is CASSRTGTQETQYF. For the CDR3, the DNA is TGCGCCAGCAGCAGGACCGGGACCCAAGAGACCCAGTACTTC.

The rearrangement joins TRBV7-9 to TRBJ1-4; TRBD1 is a possible D gene (6 bases). Between the trimmed V and J ends, which lost 6 bases and 10 bases, there was a span of 24 bases. CDR3 length equals 16 residues. Germline CDR1 SEHNR, CDR2 FQNEAQ (reference sequence). In DNA form, the CDR3 reads TGTGCCAGCAGTTCGTTAGTTGGGGACATCTCGGGAAAACTGTTTTTT. It is translated as CASSSLVGDISGKLFF.

The rearrangement joins TRBV7-9 to TRBJ2-7, with TRBD2 as a possible D gene (6 bases). CDR3 length: 14 residues. V was trimmed by 3 bases and J by 2 bases, leaving 11 bases between them. The V gene's germline CDR1 is SEHNR and CDR2 FQNEAQ (reference sequence). The CDR3 DNA is TGTGCCAGCAGCTTTGGGACTTCTACCTACGAGCAGTACTTC. It codes for CASSFGTSTYEQYF.

This chain links TRBV28 with TRBJ1-2, with no clear D. CDR1 and CDR2 (germline): MDHEN, SYDVKM. With 2 bases removed from V and 2 bases from J, the gap between germline ends came to 6 bases. The CDR3 runs 13 residues. The CDR3 DNA follows: TGTGCCAGCAGTTTACTGACGAACTATGGCTACACCTTC. Protein sequence: CASSLLTNYGYTF.

This clone appeared a single time. The CDR3 protein is CASSLVRGEQYF. The CDR3, as DNA: TGTGCCAGCAGCTTAGTTCGGGGCGAGCAGTACTTC. The chain uses TRBV7-9 and TRBJ2-7; possible D gene TRBD2, 5 bases. The CDR3 totals 12 residues. Looked up from germline, CDR1 is SEHNR and CDR2 is FQNEAQ (reference sequence). V lost 1 base and J lost 6, with 7 bases in between.

The chain has TRBV7-9 and TRBJ2-1, with D possibly matching TRBD2 (6 bases). The CDR3 covers 18 residues. The ends were cut back, 5 bases at V and 2 bases at J, with 22 bases in the middle. Germline assignment: CDR1 SEHNR and CDR2 FQNEAQ (reference sequence). The CDR3 region is CASSPRGLVLIPYNEQFF. For the CDR3, the DNA is TGTGCCAGCAGCCCCCGGGGACTTGTGTTAATACCCTACAATGAGCAGTTCTTC. Full variable domain (rest looked up from reference TRBV7-9 and TRBJ2-1): DTGVSQNPRHKITKRGQNVTFRCDPISEHNRLYWYRQTLGQGPEFLTYFQNEAQLEKSRLLSDRFSAERPKGSFSTLEIQRTEQGDSAMYLCASSPRGLVLIPYNEQFFGPGTRLTVL.

The rearrangement uses TRBV2 and TRBJ1-1; the D is unclear. This CDR3 has 13 residues. CDR1 SNHLY and CDR2 FYNNEI come from the germline V gene. V was shortened by 0 bases and J by 5 bases, with 7 bases between the two germline ends. CDR3 DNA sequence: TGTGCCAGCAGTGAAGCAGGGCGGACTGAAGCTTTCTTT. This gives the protein CASSEAGRTEAFF.

The chain joins TRBV14 to TRBJ2-1; 11 bases fit TRBD1. J lost 3 bases, V lost 5 bases, and 3 bases had no gene match. Germline assignment: CDR1 SGHDN and CDR2 FVKESK. The CDR3 consists of 15 residues. For the CDR3, the DNA is TGTGCCAGCAGCACCGGGACAGGGGGCTACAATGAGCAGTTCTTC. This translates into CASSTGTGGYNEQFF.

V usage is TRBV18 and J usage is TRBJ2-3; TRBD1 might be the D (5 bases). Germline V lookup: CDR1 KGHSH, CDR2 LQKENI. The ends were cut back, 4 bases at V and 4 bases at J, with 12 bases in the middle. CDR3 length equals 14 residues. CDR3 sequence (DNA): TGTGCCAGCTCACTAGTTGGGGCTTCAGATACGCAGTATTTT. Protein sequence: CASSLVGASDTQYF.

This clone came up a few times. The chain employs TRBV18 and TRBJ1-2, with 8 bases that match TRBD1. This CDR3 comprises 14 residues. Germline values: CDR1 KGHSH, CDR2 LQKENI. The trim removed 5 bases at V and 2 bases at J, leaving 4 bases unmatched. This CDR3 reads CASSTTGVNYGYTF. CDR3 bases: TGTGCCAGCTCAACGACAGGGGTCAACTATGGCTACACCTTC.

The genes are TRBV5-6 and TRBJ1-1; 8 nucleotides line up with TRBD1. The CDR3 extends over 13 amino acids. V shed 1 base, J shed 6 bases, and the junction held 2 bases outside the gene matches. CDR1 and CDR2 from the germline V gene are SGHDT and YYEEEE. The CDR3 is CASSLPGQAEAFF. As DNA, the CDR3 is TGTGCCAGCAGCTTGCCGGGACAGGCTGAAGCTTTCTTT.

This chain uses TRBV15 with TRBJ1-1; D is undetermined. The CDR3 covers 15 residues. Trimming removed 0 bases at V and 4 bases at J, with 12 bases between. In germline, CDR1 is LNHNV, CDR2 YYDKDF (reference sequence). Written as DNA, the CDR3 is TGTGCCACCAGCAGAGATAATCGGGGTACCACTGAAGCTTTCTTT. This sequence encodes CATSRDNRGTTEAFF.

The chain joins TRBV19 to TRBJ2-7; D ambiguous. The V end lost 5 bases, the J end lost 1 base, and 9 bases lay between the germline ends. This CDR3 comprises 13 residues. Germline V lookup: CDR1 LNHDA, CDR2 SQIVND (reference sequence). CDR3 DNA: TGTGCCAGTAGTTGGGCGGTATCCTACGAGCAGTACTTC. Translating it yields CASSWAVSYEQYF.

This rearrangement joins TRBV7-8 to TRBJ2-5; D tentatively fits TRBD1 or TRBD2 (5 bases each). Germline V lookup: CDR1 SGHVS, CDR2 FQNEAQ. Trimming stripped 1 base from V and 0 bases from J, with 9 bases between. This CDR3 contains 15 residues. In DNA, the CDR3 is TGTGCCAGCAGCTTAGGAGGGGCGTACCAAGAGACCCAGTACTTC. This codes for CASSLGGAYQETQYF.

This sequence joins TRBV28 and TRBJ2-1, with TRBD1 matching over 9 bases. The CDR3 is 15 residues long. With 2 bases clipped from V and 6 bases from J, the junction kept 5 bases outside the gene matches. CDR1 MDHEN and CDR2 SYDVKM come from the germline V gene. The CDR3: CASSLVTGGGNEQFF. DNA of the CDR3: TGTGCCAGCAGTTTAGTGACAGGGGGGGGCAATGAGCAGTTCTTC.

The CDR3 DNA sequence: TGTGCCTGGAGCGTCGGACAGCCCACCGGGGAGCTGTTTTTT. Amino acids: CAWSVGQPTGELFF. The chain employs TRBV30 and TRBJ2-2; weak D call: TRBD1 (6 bases). The V end lost 3 bases, the J end lost 4 bases, and 12 bases lay between the germline ends. The CDR3 has 14 residues. CDR1 and CDR2 from the germline V gene are GTSNPN and SVGIG (reference sequence).

This chain links TRBV18 with TRBJ2-7; D unclear. The V gene's germline CDR1 is KGHSH and CDR2 LQKENI. CDR3 size: 15 residues. Trimming took off 2 bases at V and 5 bases at J, with 16 bases between the two ends. This CDR3 reads CASSPVDTSLNEQYF. CDR3 nucleotide sequence: TGTGCCAGCTCACCAGTAGACACCTCGCTGAACGAGCAGTACTTC.

Regarding this clone: One end of the junction fails to match germline, which may point to a read error. The V gene is TRBV20-1, the J gene TRBJ2-7; 11 bases fit TRBD1. Germline lookup yields CDR1 DFQATT and CDR2 SNEGSKA (reference sequence). The CDR3 runs to 11 residues. CDR3 residues: CSAEDRGRLGF. The CDR3 bases are TGCAGTGCTGAGGACAGGGGGCGGTTGGGTTTC.

The V and J genes are TRBV27 and TRBJ2-1; possible D gene TRBD2, 6 bases. CDR1 is MNHEY, CDR2 SMNVEV, per germline (reference sequence). This CDR3 spans 13 amino acids. The V end lost 5 bases, the J end lost 7 bases, and 12 bases lay between the germline ends. The CDR3 loop is CASSTGTFNEQFF. For the CDR3, the DNA is TGTGCCAGCAGTACTGGGACTTTTAATGAGCAGTTCTTC.

The chain employs TRBV2 and TRBJ2-6; tentative D call: TRBD2 (5 bases). In germline, CDR1 is SNHLY, CDR2 FYNNEI. The CDR3 extends over 17 amino acids. Trimming pared 6 bases from V and 2 bases from J, leaving 17 bases between. The CDR3 DNA sequence: TGTGCCAGCAGCCCCGCGTCCGGGGTCGCTGGGGCCAACGTCCTGACTTTC. Its protein product is CASSPASGVAGANVLTF.

The chain is built from TRBV5-5 and TRBJ1-4, with 8 nucleotides matching TRBD1. In germline, CDR1 is SGHKS, CDR2 YYEKEE (reference sequence). J lost 8 bases, V lost 4 bases, and 7 bases had no gene match. The CDR3 extends over 14 amino acids. CDR3 nucleotides: TGTGCCAGCAGCCTGGACAGGGCGTGGGAAAAACTGTTTTTT. Protein sequence: CASSLDRAWEKLFF.

The V call is TRBV28, the J call TRBJ1-4, with 10 bases fitting TRBD1. The V and J ends lost 6 bases and 8 bases, in that order; junction bases with no gene match: 9. The CDR3 runs to 15 residues. The germline V gene has CDR1 MDHEN and CDR2 SYDVKM. This CDR3 is CASRKPGTGEEKLFF. CDR3 nucleotides: TGTGCCAGCAGGAAACCCGGGACAGGGGAGGAAAAACTGTTTTTT.

This chain connects TRBV11-2 to TRBJ2-1, with 11 bases matching TRBD1. The junction had 2 bases not matched to a gene; V was cut back by 1 base and J by 6 bases. Per germline, CDR1 SGHAT and CDR2 FQNNGV. The length of the CDR3 is 15 residues. Here the CDR3 DNA reads TGTGCCAGCAGCTTAGTTGGGACAGGGGGCAATGAGCAGTTCTTC. It codes for CASSLVGTGGNEQFF.

The rearrangement uses TRBV10-2 and TRBJ1-6, with TRBD1 matching 7 bases. The ends lost 5 bases at V and 5 bases at J; junction bases unmatched: 3. The CDR3 has 14 amino acids. Germline loops: CDR1 WSHSY, CDR2 SAAADI. The CDR3 coding sequence is TGCGCCAGCAGTTCGACAGGGAATAATTCACCCCTCCACTTT. Translating it yields CASSSTGNNSPLHF.

J is TRBJ2-5 and V is TRBV4-1; the D gene could be TRBD1 or TRBD2 (6 bases each). Per the germline V gene, CDR1 is MGHRA and CDR2 is YSYEKL. This CDR3 is built from 15 residues. Trimming stripped 6 bases from V and 2 bases from J, with 16 bases between. CDR3 region: CASSLVTGRQETQYF. The CDR3 DNA reads as TGCGCCAGCAGTCTCGTCACAGGGAGGCAAGAGACCCAGTACTTC.

The chain employs TRBV28 and TRBJ2-7; D not resolved. From germline, CDR1 is MDHEN and CDR2 SYDVKM. The germline V and J ends were trimmed by 5 bases and 4 bases, with 18 bases remaining between them. This CDR3 is built from 15 residues. CDR3 region: CASSAFRNRLYEQYF. CDR3 in DNA: TGTGCCAGCAGTGCCTTCAGAAACCGGTTATACGAGCAGTACTTC. Using reference TRBV28 and TRBJ2-7 for the parts outside the CDR3, the full variable domain is DVKVTQSSRYLVKRTGEKVFLECVQDMDHENMFWYRQDPGLGLRLIYFSYDVKMKEKGDIPEGYSVSREKKERFSLILESASTNQTSMYLCASSAFRNRLYEQYFGPGTRLTVT.

The rearrangement links TRBV7-9 to TRBJ2-1, with D perhaps TRBD1 or TRBD2 (6 bases each). CDR1 SEHNR and CDR2 FQNEAQ come from the germline V gene (reference sequence). CDR3 length: 16 amino acids. The V and J ends lost 5 bases and 2 bases respectively, with 16 bases between them. This CDR3 reads CASSPEGGGTYNEQFF. In DNA, the CDR3 is TGTGCCAGCAGCCCCGAAGGAGGGGGAACCTACAATGAGCAGTTCTTC.

This chain uses TRBV7-9 with TRBJ2-1; no firm D call. Trimming pared 2 bases from V and 14 bases from J, leaving 10 bases between. Germline V CDR1 and CDR2: SEHNR, FQNEAQ (reference sequence). The CDR3 runs 11 residues. The CDR3 region is CASSLLSAKFF. CDR3 bases: TGTGCCAGCAGCTTATTGTCCGCGAAGTTCTTC.